This T cell receptor (beta chain) was recovered during a study of shared clonotypes between healthy human individuals (dated by TCRdb to the early 2020s). For the study in its entirety: Two women and a few men aged 18 to 49 years were included in the cohort. For each donor, CD4 naive and CD4 memory were each given three plates, CD8 naive was given two plates, and CD8 memory was given one plate. The study deeply sequenced blood TCR repertoires of about 5 healthy adults to estimate repertoire size and the extent of clonotype sharing between individuals. Libraries were prepared and TCR repertoires were sequenced by different laboratories using diverse techniques, in order to increase sequencing depth and limit assay-specific biases. Leukapheresis yielded between about 0.9 and 8.9 billion PBMCs per donor. Summary of the overall study and its limitations: Compared with non-shared clonotypes, the clonotypes found in all four sorted-subset donors had higher generation probabilities. Incomplete sequencing was indicated by rarefaction of sorted-subset datasets, despite the large sequencing depth. Sampling was limited to blood, and TCR repertoires in tissue likely differ from TCR repertoires in blood. When a handful of donors were compared, the shared fraction of clonotypes was around 5.1% for naive CD4, roughly 3.4% for naive CD8, 2.3% for memory CD4, and roughly 0.43% for memory CD8. Because the study included a small number of donors, the genetic and exposure-history diversity represented was limited. Based on pairwise subsampling, the degree of clonotype sharing among donors was expected to be affected by sequencing depth. Naive subsets generally had larger estimated clonotype richness than memory subsets.

The CDR3, from cysteine to phenylalanine, totals 16 residues. The CDR3 DNA has 48 bases and is translated from base 1. CDR1 LGHNA and CDR2 YSLEER are derived from the germline V gene. Clipping removes 4 bases from V and 2 bases from J, with 10 as the unmatched junction base count. Remarks on this clone: Its antigen is unknown. It has no much larger one-base neighbor in the sample; base qualities were not kept.

The donors were healthy, HIV-negative adults with no recently reported acute infections or vaccinations. All donors were Caucasian adults living in Nashville, Tennessee, USA. CD4+ T cells were enriched by magnetic negative selection, after which naive cells were positively selected on CD45RA and the negative fraction was taken as the memory subset. Blood was obtained by leukapheresis, after which PBMCs were separated by Ficoll-Histopaque density gradient centrifugation and cryopreserved in liquid nitrogen vapor phase. Analytical flow cytometry was used to check the purity and quantity of every magnetically sorted T cell population. Each sorted fraction had its genomic DNA isolated and then quantified by UV absorbance on a Nanodrop 2000c. Using the deep immunoSEQ assay, TCR CDR3 regions were amplified from genomic DNA by multiplex PCR. For each cell subset, the extracted genomic DNA was distributed evenly across all wells of several immunoSEQ 96-well plates, and each plate served as one replicate. For sorted subsets, approximately 200 ng of genomic DNA, equivalent to some 30,000 T cell genomes, went into each replicate PCR. Purified libraries were measured with a Qubit 3.0 fluorometer, size-checked on a Bioanalyzer 2100, and measured again with the KAPA Library Quantification kit. Each immunoSEQ 96-well plate was sequenced on its own single-read 150-cycle Illumina NextSeq 550 flow cell. For the original study's pipeline: Because only junctional sequences without quality scores were contained in the immunoSEQ output, filtering matching that applied to full-length reads could not be performed. Sequences were annotated with PyIR, a Python wrapper for IgBLAST v1.9, and V/J genes and CDR3 were assigned using IMGT germline references. Reads with weak V/J assignments (E-value above 1e-6), missing CDR3, stop codons, out-of-frame junctions, or ambiguous translated residues were removed. V3J clonotypes were defined as sequences sharing an identical inferred V gene, J gene, and CDR3 amino acid sequence. To compute the percentage overlap between repertoires, the number of shared unique clonotypes was divided by the size of the smaller repertoire. Richness of each repertoire was evaluated using RTK rarefaction, the Chao1 estimator, and Recon v2.1 estimates of unobserved clonotypes. For all TCRbeta clonotypes obtained by the gDNA method from a few donors, generation probabilities were computed with OLGA. The immuneACCESS repertoire file appears here via TCRdb, limited to in-frame rearrangements. These files lack a portion of the clones; in checked studies, under half of the deficit traces to unresolved V genes, and the cause of the others is not known. V, J and clone size are taken as reported in that table, and D and trimming were inferred from the DNA itself. This sample holds approximately 1.4 million clones; 98% were observed only once. The top ten hold approximately 0.44% of the sample.

The sample consisted of naive CD4+ T cells sorted from blood. The sample's cell subset or site, from its label and the paper: CD45RA+ positively selected. The rearrangement joined TRBV4-3 to TRBJ2-7, and 8 bases in between align with TRBD2. This clonotype originated in a man under 40 in good health. This receptor has the CDR3 CASSLRTAGEAYEQYF. The DNA sequence is given as TGCGCCAGCAGCCTCCGGACAGCGGGAGAGGCCTACGAGCAGTACTTC.